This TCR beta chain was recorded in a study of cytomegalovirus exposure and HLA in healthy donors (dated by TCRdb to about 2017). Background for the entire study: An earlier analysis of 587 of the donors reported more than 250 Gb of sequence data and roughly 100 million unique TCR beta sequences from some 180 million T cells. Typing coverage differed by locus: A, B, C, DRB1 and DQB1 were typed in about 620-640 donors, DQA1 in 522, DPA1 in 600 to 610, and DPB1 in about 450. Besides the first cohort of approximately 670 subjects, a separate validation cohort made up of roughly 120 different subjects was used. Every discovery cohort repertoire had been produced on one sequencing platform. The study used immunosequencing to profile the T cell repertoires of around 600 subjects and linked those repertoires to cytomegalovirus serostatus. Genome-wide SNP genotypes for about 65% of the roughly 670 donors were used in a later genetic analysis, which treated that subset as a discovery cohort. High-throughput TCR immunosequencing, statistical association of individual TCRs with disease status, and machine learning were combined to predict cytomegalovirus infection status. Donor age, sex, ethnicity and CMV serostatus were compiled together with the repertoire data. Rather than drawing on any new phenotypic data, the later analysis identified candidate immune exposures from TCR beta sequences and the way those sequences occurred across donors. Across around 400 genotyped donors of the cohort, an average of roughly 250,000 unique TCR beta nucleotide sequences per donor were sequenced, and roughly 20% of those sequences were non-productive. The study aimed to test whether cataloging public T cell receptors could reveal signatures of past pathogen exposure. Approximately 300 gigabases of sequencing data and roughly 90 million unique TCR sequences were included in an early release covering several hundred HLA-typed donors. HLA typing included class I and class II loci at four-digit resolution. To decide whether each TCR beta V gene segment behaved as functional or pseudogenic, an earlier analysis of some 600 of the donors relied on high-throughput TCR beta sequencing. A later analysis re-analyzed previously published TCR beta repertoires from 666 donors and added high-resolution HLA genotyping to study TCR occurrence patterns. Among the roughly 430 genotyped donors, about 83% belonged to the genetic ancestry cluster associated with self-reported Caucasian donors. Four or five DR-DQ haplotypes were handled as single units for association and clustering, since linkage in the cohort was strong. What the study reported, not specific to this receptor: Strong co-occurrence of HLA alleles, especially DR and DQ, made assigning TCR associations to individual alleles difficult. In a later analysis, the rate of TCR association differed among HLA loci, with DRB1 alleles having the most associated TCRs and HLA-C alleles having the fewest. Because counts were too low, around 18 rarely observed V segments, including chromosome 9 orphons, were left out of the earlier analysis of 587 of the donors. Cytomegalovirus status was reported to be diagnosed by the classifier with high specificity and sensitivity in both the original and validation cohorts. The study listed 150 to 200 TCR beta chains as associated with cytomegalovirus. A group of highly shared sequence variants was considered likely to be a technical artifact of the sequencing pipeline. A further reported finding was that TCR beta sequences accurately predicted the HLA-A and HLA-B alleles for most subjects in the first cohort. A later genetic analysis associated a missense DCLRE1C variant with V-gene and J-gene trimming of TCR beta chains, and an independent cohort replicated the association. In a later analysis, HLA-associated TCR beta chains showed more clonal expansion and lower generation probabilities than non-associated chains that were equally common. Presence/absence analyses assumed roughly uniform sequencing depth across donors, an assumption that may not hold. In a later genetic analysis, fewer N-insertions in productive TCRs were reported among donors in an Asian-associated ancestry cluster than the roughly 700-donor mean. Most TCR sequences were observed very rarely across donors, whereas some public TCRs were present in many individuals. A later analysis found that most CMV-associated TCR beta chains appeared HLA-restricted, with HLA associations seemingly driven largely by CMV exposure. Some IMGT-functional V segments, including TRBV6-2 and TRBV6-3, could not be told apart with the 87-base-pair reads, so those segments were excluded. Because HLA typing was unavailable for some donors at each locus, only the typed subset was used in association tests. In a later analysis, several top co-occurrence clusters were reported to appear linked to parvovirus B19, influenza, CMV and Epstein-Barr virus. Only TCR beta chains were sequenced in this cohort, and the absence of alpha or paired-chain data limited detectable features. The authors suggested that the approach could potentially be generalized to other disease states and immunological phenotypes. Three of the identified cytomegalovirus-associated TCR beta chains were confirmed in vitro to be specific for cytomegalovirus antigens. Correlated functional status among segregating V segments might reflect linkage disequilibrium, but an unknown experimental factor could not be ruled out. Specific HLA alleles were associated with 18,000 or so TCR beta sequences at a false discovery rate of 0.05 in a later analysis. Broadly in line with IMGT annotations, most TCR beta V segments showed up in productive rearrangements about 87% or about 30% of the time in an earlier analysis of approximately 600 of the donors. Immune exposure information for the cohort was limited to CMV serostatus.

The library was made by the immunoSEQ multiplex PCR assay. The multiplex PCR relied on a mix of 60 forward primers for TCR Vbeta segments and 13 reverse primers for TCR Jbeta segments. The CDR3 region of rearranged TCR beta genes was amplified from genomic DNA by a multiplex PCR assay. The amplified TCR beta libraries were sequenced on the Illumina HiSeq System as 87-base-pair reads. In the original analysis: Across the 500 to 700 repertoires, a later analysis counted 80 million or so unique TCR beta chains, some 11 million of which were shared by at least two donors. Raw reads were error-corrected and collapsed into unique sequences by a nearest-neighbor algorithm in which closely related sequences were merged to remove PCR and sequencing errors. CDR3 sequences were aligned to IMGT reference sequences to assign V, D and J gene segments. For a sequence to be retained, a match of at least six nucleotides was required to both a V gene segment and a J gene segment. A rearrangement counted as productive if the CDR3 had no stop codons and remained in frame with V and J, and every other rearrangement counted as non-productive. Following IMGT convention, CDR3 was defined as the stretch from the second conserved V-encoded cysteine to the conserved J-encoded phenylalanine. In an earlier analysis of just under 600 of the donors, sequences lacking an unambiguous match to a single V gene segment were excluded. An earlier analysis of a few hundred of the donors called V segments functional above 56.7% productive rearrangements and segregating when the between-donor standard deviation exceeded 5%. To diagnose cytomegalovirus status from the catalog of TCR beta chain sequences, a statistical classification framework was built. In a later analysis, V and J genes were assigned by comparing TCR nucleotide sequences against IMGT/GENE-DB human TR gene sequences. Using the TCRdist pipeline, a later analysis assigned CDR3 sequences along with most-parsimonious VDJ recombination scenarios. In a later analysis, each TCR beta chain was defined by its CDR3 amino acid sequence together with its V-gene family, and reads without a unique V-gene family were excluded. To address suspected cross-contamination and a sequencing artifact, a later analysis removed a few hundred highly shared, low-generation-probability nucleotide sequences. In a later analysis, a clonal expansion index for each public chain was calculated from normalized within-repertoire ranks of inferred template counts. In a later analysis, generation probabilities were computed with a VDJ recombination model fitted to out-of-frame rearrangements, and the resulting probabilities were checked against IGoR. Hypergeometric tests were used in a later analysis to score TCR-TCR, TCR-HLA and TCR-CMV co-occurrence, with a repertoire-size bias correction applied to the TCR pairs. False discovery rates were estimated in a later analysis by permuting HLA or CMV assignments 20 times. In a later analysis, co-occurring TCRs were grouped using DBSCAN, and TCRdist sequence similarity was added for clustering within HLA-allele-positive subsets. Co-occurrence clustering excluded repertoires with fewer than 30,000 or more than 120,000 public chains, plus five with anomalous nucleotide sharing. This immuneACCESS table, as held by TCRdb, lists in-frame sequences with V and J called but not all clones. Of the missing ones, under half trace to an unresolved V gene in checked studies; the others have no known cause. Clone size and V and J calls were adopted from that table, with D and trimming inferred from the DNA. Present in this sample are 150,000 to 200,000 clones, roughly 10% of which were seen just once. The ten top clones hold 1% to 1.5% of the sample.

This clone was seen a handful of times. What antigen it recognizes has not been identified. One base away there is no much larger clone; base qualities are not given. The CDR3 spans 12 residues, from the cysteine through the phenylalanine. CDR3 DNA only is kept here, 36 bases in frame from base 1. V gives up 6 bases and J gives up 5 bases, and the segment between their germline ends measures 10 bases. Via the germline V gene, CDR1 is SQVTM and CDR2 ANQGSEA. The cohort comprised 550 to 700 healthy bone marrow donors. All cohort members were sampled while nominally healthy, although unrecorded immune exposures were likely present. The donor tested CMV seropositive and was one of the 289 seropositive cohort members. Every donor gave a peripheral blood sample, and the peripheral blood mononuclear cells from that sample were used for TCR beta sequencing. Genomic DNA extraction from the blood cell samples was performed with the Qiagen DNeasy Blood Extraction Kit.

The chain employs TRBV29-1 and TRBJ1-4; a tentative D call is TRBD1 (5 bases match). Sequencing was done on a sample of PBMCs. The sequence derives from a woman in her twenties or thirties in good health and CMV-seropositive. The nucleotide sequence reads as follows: TGCAGCGTGCTATACAGGAATGAAAAACTGTTTTTT. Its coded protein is CSVLYRNEKLFF.